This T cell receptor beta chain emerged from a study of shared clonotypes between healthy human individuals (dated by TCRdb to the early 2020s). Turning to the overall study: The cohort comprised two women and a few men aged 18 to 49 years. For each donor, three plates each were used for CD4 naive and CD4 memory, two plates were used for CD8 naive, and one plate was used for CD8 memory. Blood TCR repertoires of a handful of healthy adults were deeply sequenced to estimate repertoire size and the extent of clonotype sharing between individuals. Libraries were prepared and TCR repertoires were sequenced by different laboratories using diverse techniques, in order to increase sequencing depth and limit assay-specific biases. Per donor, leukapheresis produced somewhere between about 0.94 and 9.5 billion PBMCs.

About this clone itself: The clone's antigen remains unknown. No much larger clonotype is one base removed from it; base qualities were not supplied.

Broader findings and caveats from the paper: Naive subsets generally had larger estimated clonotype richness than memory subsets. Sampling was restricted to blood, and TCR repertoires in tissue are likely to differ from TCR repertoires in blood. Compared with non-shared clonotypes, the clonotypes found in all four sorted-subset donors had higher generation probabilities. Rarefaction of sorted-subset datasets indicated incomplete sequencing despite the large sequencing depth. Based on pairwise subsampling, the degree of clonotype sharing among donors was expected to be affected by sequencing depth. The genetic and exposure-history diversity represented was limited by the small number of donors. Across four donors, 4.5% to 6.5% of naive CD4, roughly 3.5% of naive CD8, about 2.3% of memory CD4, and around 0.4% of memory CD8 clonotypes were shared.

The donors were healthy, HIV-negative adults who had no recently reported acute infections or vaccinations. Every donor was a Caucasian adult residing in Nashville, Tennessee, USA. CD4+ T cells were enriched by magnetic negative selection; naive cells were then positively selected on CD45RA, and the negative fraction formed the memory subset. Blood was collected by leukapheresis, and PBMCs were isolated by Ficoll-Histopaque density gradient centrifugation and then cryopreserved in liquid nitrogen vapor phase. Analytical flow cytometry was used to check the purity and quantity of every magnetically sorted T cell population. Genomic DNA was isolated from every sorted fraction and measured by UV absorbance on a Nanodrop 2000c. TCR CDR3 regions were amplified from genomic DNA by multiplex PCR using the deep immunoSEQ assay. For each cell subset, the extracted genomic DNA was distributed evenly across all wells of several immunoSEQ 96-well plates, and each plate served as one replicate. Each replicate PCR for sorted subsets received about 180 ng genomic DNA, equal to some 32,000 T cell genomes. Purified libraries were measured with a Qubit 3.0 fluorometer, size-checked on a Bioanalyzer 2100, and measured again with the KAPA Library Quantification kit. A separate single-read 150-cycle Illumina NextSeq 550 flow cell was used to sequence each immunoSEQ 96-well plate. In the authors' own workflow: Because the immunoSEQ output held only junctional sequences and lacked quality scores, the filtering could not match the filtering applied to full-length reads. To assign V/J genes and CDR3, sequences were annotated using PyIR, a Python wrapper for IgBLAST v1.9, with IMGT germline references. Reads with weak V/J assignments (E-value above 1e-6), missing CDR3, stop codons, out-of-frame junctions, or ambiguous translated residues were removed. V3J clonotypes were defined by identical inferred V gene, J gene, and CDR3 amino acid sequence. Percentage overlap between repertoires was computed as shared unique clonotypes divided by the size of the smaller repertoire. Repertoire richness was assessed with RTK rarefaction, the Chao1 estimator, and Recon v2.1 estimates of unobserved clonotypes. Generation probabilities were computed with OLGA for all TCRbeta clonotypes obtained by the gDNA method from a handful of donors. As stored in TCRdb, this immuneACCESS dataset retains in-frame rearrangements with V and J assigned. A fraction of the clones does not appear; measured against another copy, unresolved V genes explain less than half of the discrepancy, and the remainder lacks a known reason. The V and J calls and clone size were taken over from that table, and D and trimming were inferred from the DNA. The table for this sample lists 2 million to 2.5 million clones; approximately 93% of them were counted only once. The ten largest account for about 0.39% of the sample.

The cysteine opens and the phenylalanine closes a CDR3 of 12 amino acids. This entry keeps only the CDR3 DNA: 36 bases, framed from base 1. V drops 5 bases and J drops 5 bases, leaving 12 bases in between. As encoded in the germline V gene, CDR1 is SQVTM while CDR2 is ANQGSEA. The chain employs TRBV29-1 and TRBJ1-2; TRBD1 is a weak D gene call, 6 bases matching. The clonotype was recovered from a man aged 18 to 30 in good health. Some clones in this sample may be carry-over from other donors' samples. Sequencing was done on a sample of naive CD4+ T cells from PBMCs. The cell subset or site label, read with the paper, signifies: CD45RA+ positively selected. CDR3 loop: CSVHRESYGYTF. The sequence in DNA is TGCAGCGTTCACAGGGAGAGTTATGGCTACACCTTC.